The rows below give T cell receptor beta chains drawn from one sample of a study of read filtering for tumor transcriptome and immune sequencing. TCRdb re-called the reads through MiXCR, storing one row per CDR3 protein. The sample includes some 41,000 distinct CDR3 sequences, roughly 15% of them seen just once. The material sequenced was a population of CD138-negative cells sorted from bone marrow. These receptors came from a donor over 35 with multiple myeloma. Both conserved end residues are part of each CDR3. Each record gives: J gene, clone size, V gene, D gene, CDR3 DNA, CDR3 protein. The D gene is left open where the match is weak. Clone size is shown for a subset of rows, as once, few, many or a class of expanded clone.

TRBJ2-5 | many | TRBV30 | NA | TGTGCCTGGAGTCCCCCCGGGAGAGAGACCCAGTACTTC | CAWSPPGRETQYF
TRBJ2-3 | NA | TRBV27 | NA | TGTGCCAGCAGTCTCACGGGAGCCCCCACAGATACGCAGTATTTT | CASSLTGAPTDTQYF
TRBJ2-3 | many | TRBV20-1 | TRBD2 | TGCAGCTACCTAGCGGGAGCCACAGATACGCAGTATTTT | CSYLAGATDTQYF
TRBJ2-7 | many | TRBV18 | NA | TGTGCCAGCTCACCCGGCGACCGGGAAGGAGAGCAGTACTTC | CASSPGDREGEQYF
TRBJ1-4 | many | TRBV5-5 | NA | TGTGCCAGCAGCTCTTATTTGACTAATGAAAAACTGTTTTTT | CASSSYLTNEKLFF
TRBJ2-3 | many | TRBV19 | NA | TGTGCCAGTAGTATGGGACACCCCACGGATACGCAGTATTTT | CASSMGHPTDTQYF
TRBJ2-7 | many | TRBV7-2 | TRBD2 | TGTGCCAGCAGCTTAGAGGGTAGCGGGATATACGAGCAGTACTTC | CASSLEGSGIYEQYF
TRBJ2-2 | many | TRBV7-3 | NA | TGTGCCAGCAGCTTATATCGTGGCAGTAACACCGGGGAGCTGTTTTTT | CASSLYRGSNTGELFF
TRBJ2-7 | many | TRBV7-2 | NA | TGTGCCAGCAGCCTCGACACCTACGAGCAGTACTTC | CASSLDTYEQYF
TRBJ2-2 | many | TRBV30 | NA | TGTGCCTGGGAGAACCGGGACAAGAACACCGGGGAGCTGTTTTTT | CAWENRDKNTGELFF
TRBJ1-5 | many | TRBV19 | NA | TGTGCCAGTAGTATCCCTGACAGGATAAATCAGCCCCAGCATTTT | CASSIPDRINQPQHF
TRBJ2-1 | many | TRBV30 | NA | TGTGCCTGGAGTGCCCTCCCGAATCCCGGGGAGCAGTTCTTC | CAWSALPNPGEQFF
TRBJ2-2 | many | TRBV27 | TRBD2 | TGTGCCAGCAGTTTAGGGACTAGCGGGTACACCGGGGAGCTGTTTTTT | CASSLGTSGYTGELFF
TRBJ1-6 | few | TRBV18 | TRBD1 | TGTGCCAGCTCACTCAGACAGGGGGCTACACCCCTCCACTTT | CASSLRQGATPLHF
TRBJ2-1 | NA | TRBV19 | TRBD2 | TGTGCCAGTACGCCAGCGTTAGGACTAGCGGGCTCCTACAATGAGCAGTTCTTC | CASTPALGLAGSYNEQFF
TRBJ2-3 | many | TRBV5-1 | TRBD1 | TGCGCCAGCAGCTTAGGACAGGGGGCAAATACGCAGTATTTT | CASSLGQGANTQYF
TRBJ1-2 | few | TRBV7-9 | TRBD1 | TGTGCCAGCAGCTGGGACAGTCCCTATGGCTACACCTTC | CASSWDSPYGYTF
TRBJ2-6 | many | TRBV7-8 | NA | TGTGCCAGCAGCTTAGCAAGCACTGGGGCCAACGTCCTGACTTTC | CASSLASTGANVLTF